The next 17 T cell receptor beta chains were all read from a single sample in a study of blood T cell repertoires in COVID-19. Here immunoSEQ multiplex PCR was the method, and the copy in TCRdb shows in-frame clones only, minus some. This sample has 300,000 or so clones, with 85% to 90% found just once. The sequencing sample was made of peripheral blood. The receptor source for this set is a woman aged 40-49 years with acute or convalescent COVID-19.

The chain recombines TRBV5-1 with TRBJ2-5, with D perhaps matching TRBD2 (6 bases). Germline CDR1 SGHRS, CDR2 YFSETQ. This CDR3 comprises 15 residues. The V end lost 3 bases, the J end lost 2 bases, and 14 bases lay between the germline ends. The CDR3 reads CASSWRDGGQETQYF. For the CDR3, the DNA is TGCGCCAGCAGCTGGCGAGACGGGGGACAAGAGACCCAGTACTTC.

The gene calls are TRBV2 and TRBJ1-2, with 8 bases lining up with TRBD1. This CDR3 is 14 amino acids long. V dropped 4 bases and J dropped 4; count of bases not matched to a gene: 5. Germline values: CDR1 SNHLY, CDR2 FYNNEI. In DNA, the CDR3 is TGTGCCAGCAGTGTGGACAGGGAACTCTATGGCTACACCTTC. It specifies CASSVDRELYGYTF.

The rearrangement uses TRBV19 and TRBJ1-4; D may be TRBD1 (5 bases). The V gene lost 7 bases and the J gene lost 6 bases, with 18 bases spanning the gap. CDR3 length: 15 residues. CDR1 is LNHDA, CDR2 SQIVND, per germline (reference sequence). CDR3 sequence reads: CASNRWIGGDEKLFF. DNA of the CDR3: TGTGCCAGTAATAGGTGGATCGGAGGGGATGAAAAACTGTTTTTT.

This CDR3 is CAWSVGRAGNTEAFF. The CDR3 nucleotides read TGTGCCTGGAGTGTAGGCCGGGCGGGGAACACTGAAGCTTTCTTT. The chain has TRBV30 and TRBJ1-1; D is unresolved. Germline lookup yields CDR1 GTSNPN and CDR2 SVGIG (reference sequence). This CDR3 region has 15 residues. The germline V and J ends were trimmed by 0 bases and 1 base, with 12 bases remaining between them.

The CDR3 DNA sequence: TGTGCCTGGTATCGAGCACTCTACTATGGCTACACCTTC. It codes for CAWYRALYYGYTF. The chain links TRBV30 to TRBJ1-2; no firm D call. There are 13 residues in the CDR3. Trimming removed 5 bases from V and 3 bases from J, with 13 bases in between. Looked up from germline, CDR1 is GTSNPN and CDR2 is SVGIG (reference sequence).

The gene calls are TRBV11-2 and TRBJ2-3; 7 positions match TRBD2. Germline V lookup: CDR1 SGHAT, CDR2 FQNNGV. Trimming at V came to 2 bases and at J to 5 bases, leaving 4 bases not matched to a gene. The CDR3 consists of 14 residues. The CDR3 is CASSLSGGKDTQYF. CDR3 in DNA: TGTGCCAGCAGCTTATCCGGGGGGAAAGATACGCAGTATTTT. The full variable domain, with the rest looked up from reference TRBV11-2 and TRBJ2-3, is EAGVAQSPRYKIIEKRQSVAFWCNPISGHATLYWYQQILGQGPKLLIQFQNNGVVDDSQLPKDRFSAERLKGVDSTLKIQPAKLEDSAVYLCASSLSGGKDTQYFGPGTRLTVL.

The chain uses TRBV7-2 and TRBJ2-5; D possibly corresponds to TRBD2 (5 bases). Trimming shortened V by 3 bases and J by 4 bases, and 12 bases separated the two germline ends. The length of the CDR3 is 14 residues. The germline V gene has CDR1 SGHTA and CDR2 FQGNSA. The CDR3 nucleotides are TGTGCCAGCAGCTTTATGGAGGCGAGAGAGACCCAGTACTTC. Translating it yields CASSFMEARETQYF.

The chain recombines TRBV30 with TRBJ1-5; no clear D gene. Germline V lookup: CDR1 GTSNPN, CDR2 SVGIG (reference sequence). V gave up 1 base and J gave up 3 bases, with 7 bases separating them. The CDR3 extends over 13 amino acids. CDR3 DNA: TGTGCCTGGAGTGAGCGGTCCAATCAGCCCCAGCATTTT. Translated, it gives CAWSERSNQPQHF.

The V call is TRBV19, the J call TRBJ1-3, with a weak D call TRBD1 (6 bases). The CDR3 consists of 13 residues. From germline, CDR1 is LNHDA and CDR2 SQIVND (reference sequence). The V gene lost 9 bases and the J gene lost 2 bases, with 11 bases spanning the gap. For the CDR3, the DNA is TGTGCCAGCCACCGGACAGCTGGAAACACCATATATTTT. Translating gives CASHRTAGNTIYF.

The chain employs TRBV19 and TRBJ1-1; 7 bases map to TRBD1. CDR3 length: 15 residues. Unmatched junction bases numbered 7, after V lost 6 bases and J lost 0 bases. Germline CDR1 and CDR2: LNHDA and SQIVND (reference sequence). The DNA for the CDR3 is TGTGCCAGTAGATTAAAGGGACAGCTGAACACTGAAGCTTTCTTT. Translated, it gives CASRLKGQLNTEAFF.

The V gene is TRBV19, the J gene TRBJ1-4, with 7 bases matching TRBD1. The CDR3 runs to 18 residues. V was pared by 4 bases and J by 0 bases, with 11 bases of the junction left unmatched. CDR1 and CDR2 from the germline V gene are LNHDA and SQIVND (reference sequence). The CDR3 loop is CASSKQGSLLATNEKLFF. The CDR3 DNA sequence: TGTGCCAGTAGTAAACAGGGGAGCCTACTTGCAACTAATGAAAAACTGTTTTTT.

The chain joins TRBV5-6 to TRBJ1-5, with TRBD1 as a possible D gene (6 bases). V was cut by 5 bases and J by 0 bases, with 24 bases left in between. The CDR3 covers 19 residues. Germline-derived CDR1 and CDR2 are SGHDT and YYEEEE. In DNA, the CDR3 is TGTGCCAGCAGTCTTAGAAGGGGCAGGGGTGGGGATAGCAATCAGCCCCAGCATTTT. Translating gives CASSLRRGRGGDSNQPQHF.

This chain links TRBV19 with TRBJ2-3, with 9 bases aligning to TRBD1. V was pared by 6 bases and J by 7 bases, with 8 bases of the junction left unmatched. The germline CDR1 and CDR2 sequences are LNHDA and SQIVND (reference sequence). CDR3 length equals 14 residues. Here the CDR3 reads CASRPGQGGYTQYF. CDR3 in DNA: TGTGCCAGTAGACCGGGACAGGGAGGGTATACGCAGTATTTT.

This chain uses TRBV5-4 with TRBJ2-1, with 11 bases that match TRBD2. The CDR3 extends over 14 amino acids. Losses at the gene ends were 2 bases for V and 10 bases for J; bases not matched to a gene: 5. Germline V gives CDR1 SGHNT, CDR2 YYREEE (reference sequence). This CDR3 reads CASSFGLAGGEQFF. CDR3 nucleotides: TGTGCCAGCAGCTTCGGGCTAGCGGGGGGCGAGCAGTTCTTC.

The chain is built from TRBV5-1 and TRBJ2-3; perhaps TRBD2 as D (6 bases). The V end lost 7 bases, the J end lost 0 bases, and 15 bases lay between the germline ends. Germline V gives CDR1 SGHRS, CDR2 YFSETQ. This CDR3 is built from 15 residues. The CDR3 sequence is CASLLRGASTDTQYF. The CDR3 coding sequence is TGCGCCAGCCTTCTGCGCGGGGCAAGCACAGATACGCAGTATTTT.

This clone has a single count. Here the CDR3 reads CASGRDKGTSGGGHQETQYF. The CDR3, as DNA: TGTGCCAGCGGCAGAGACAAAGGGACTAGCGGGGGGGGACACCAAGAGACCCAGTACTTC. The V call is TRBV7-8, the J call TRBJ2-5, with 16 bases matching TRBD2. Trimming cost V 8 bases and J 0 bases; bases outside gene matches: 15. CDR3 size: 20 residues. Germline assignment: CDR1 SGHVS and CDR2 FQNEAQ.

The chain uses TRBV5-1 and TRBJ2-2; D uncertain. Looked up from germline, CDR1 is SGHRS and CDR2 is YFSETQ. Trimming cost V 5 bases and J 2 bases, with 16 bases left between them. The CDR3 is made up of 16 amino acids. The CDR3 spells CASSPWALTNTGELFF. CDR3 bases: TGCGCCAGCAGTCCGTGGGCGCTTACCAACACCGGGGAGCTGTTTTTT.